The T cell receptor beta chain described here comes from a study of T-cell memory formation after mild COVID-19. Study at large: In these data, TCR clusters were largely donor specific.

In TCRdb, the 5' RACE reads were re-called with MiXCR into one record per CDR3 protein. The sample yields 550,000 to 600,000 distinct CDR3 sequences, 20% to 25% seen once. CDR1 is MNHNY, CDR2 SVGAGI, per germline (reference sequence). This CDR3 is 13 amino acids long. The ends were cut back, 6 bases at V and 4 bases at J, with 12 bases in the middle. This chain joins TRBV6-6 and TRBJ1-1, with D perhaps matching TRBD1 (5 bases). The sequencing sample was made of PBMCs or a T cell subset sorted from them (not recorded which). The clonotype comes from an adult woman who had mild COVID-19 (a few samples of this study predate the infection). Cell type and time point are not known. For the CDR3, the DNA is TGTGCCAGCAGGGGGGTTGACGGCACTGAAGCTTTCTTT. Encoded protein: CASRGVDGTEAFF.